This is a list of T cell receptor beta chains from one sample in a study of blood T cell repertoires in COVID-19. Libraries were prepared by immunoSEQ multiplex PCR; TCRdb keeps only in-frame clonotypes and omits some of them. Of 220,000 or so clones detected, 65% to 85% appear once; the ten largest clones hold 3% to 3.5%. The sample was peripheral blood. All receptors derive from a woman aged 30 to 39 who had recovered from COVID-19. Both conserved end residues are part of each CDR3. The order of the fields is clone size, J gene, V gene, CDR3 protein. Some rows mark clone size as missing; the rest say once, few, many or name a class of expanded clone.

>NA|TRBJ1-3|TRBV30
CAWSLFSGNTIYF
>NA|TRBJ2-1|TRBV27
CASSRGEQGASYNEQFF
>once|TRBJ2-3|TRBV5-1
CASSLPGLAGADTQYF
>NA|TRBJ2-7|TRBV2
CASSGLAGEVEQYF
>NA|TRBJ2-2|TRBV4-2
CASSHGLADTGELFF
>NA|TRBJ1-3|TRBV19
CASSRDSLGNTIYF
>NA|TRBJ2-7|TRBV14
CASSLGQVRGEQYF
>NA|TRBJ2-7|TRBV7-3
CASSLDRGPSYEQYF
>few|TRBJ2-1|TRBV7-6
CASSLAMVSGRDNEQFF
>once|TRBJ1-3|TRBV5-1
CASSRGQGVGNTIYF
>NA|TRBJ2-5|TRBV9
CASSALSVGAGRQETQYF
>once|TRBJ2-2|TRBV6-6
CASSLRTGELFF
>NA|TRBJ2-1|TRBV10-3
CAISKQDEQFF
>NA|TRBJ2-1|TRBV2
CASSGGRTYNEQFF
>NA|TRBJ1-1|TRBV27
CASSLTGSTEAFF
>NA|TRBJ2-7|TRBV7-3
CASTPWGRLYEQYF
>once|TRBJ1-2|TRBV10-1
CASSSGQGDGYTF
>NA|TRBJ2-5|TRBV7-2
CASSLWGSSVQETQYF
>NA|TRBJ2-7|TRBV30
CAWMSGRGLSYEQYF
>NA|TRBJ2-1|TRBV2
CASSVDRDNEQFF
>NA|TRBJ2-3|TRBV28
CASIPRAGVSTDTQYF
>NA|TRBJ2-1|TRBV5-5
CASSGSPVEGNEQFF
>NA|TRBJ1-3|TRBV24-1
CASMPTEGNTIYF
>NA|TRBJ1-1|TRBV2
CASSEGGGTEAFF
>NA|TRBJ2-2|TRBV7-2
CASSYGGQEAGELFF
>NA|TRBJ2-2|TRBV24-1
CATSAPSGTFTGELFF
>NA|TRBJ1-2|TRBV5-1
CASSLDPTVYGYTF
>NA|TRBJ2-2|TRBV30
CAWKRDSLATGELFF
>NA|TRBJ1-2|TRBV5-6
CASSLYNGYTF
>NA|TRBJ2-1|TRBV7-9
CASSPREREAYNEQFF
>NA|TRBJ2-7|TRBV5-1
CASSSKTGVSYEQYF
>NA|TRBJ1-2|TRBV6-5
CASSYIDRAYGYTF
>NA|TRBJ1-1|TRBV7-6
CASSSKTGINTEAFF
>NA|TRBJ2-5|TRBV29-1
CSVEDYLRGETQYF
>NA|TRBJ1-1|TRBV5-1
CASSLGPGRTEAFF
>NA|TRBJ2-2|TRBV9
CASSSELNTGELFF
>once|TRBJ2-2|TRBV5-1
CASSLDRVEAGELFF
>once|TRBJ2-7|TRBV30
CAWSSTGLAAF
>NA|TRBJ2-5|TRBV3-1/TRBV3-2
CASSGEGAGETQYF
>NA|TRBJ2-2|TRBV2
CASSDAGELFF
>NA|TRBJ1-2|TRBV6-4
CASSADQVGYTF
>NA|TRBJ2-6|TRBV18
CASSPLVQGYFTGANVLTF
>NA|TRBJ1-4|TRBV5-6
CASSYLQGGTNEKLFF
>NA|TRBJ1-2|TRBV7-3
CASESGYTF
>NA|TRBJ1-2|TRBV7-9
CASSPDILNYGYTF
>NA|TRBJ1-5|TRBV5-6
CASSTGSNQPQHF
>NA|TRBJ2-7|TRBV2
CASSVGAGEQYF
>once|TRBJ2-3|TRBV2
CASSDQGQGSAQYF
>NA|TRBJ2-1|TRBV9
CASSVGWLTSYNEQFF
>few|TRBJ2-7|TRBV7-9
CASSSIRHEQYF
>NA|TRBJ2-2|TRBV5-1
CASSLALAGGFLGELFF
>NA|TRBJ1-1|TRBV7-2
CASSTRTANTEAFF
>NA|TRBJ2-1|TRBV29-1
CSVEDPGLAGGLLRYNEQFF
>NA|TRBJ2-7|TRBV18
CASSPWDNSYEQYF
>NA|TRBJ2-1|TRBV7-2
CASSLAPGQDEQFF